The T cell receptor (beta chain) described here comes from a study of PD-1 blockade in classical Hodgkin lymphoma. Study-level background: Nivolumab was administered to patients intravenously at 3 mg/kg every 2 weeks. General observations from the study: Still unresolved is the cause of the repertoire differences, which may be disease activity or prior therapy. Complete responders showed a baseline diversity that resembled the diversity of newly diagnosed patients. Newly diagnosed patients reportedly trailed healthy donors in baseline TCR diversity.

Of note for this clone: Its target is unknown.

As to time point: cycle 4 day 1 (C4D1), after 5 to 7 weeks of nivolumab. Relapses following autologous stem cell transplantation were seen in all patients, with brentuximab vedotin exposure varying. The assay was immunoSEQ multiplex PCR, and TCRdb's table has in-frame clones only and misses some. The table shows around 53,000 clones, with about 75% occurring only once. The sample consisted of peripheral blood mononuclear cells (PBMCs), taken before the fourth cycle of nivolumab. The receptor was isolated from a human donor with classical Hodgkin lymphoma.

The CDR3 protein is CASGSRETQYF. In DNA, the CDR3 is TGTGCCAGCGGTAGTCGGGAGACCCAGTACTTC. The chain is built from TRBV6-6 and TRBJ2-5, with D unresolved. Germline V gene lookup returns CDR1 MNHNY and CDR2 SVGAGI (reference sequence). The CDR3 runs 11 residues. Trimming pared 8 bases from V and 5 bases from J, leaving 9 bases between.